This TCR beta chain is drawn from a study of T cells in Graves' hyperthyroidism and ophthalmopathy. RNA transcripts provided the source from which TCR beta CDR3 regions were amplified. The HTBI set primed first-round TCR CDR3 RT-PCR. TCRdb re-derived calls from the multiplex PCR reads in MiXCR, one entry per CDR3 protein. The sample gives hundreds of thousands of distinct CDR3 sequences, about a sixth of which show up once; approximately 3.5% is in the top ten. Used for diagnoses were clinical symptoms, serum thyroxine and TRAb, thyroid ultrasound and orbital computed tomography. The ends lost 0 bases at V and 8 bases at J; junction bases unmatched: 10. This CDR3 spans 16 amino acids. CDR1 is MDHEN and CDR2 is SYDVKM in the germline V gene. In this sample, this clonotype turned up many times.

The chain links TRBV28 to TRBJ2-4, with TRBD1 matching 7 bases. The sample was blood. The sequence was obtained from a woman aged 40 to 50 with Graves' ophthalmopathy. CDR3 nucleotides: TGTGCCAGCAGTTTATGGTCAGGACAGGTATCGTACATTCAGTACTTC. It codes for CASSLWSGQVSYIQYF.